This is a list of T cell receptor beta chains from one sample in a study of regulatory T cells in long-lasting Graves disease. TCRdb called the multiplex PCR reads again in MiXCR, with one record for every CDR3 protein. Here the sample spans about 470,000 distinct CDR3 sequences, 20% to 25% being singletons. Here the sequenced sample was peripheral blood mononuclear cells (PBMCs), taken when the disease was refractory, from a patient treated with antithyroid drugs. Receptors originate from a female donor with Graves disease. Each CDR3 is given with its conserved first and last residue. A D gene is named only where the DNA matches it firmly. The size entry is marked missing in some rows and otherwise reads once, few, many or a size class.

v_gene: TRBV14; abundance: many; j_gene: TRBJ2-7; d_gene: TRBD1; CDR3aa: CASRRGQGSPYEQYF; CDR3nt: TGTGCCAGCAGGCGGGGACAGGGATCTCCCTACGAGCAGTACTTC
v_gene: TRBV6-9; abundance: .; j_gene: TRBJ1-5; d_gene: .; CDR3aa: CASSYPRRNQKNQPQHF; CDR3nt: TGTGCCAGCAGTTACCCAAGACGGAACCAAAAAAATCAGCCCCAGCATTTT
v_gene: TRBV5-1; abundance: many; j_gene: TRBJ2-7; d_gene: TRBD2; CDR3aa: CASSSPAGTSLYEQYF; CDR3nt: TGCGCCAGCAGCTCCCCAGCTGGGACTAGCCTGTACGAGCAGTACTTC
v_gene: TRBV7-2; abundance: few; j_gene: TRBJ2-7; d_gene: .; CDR3aa: CASRKEMTGEQYF; CDR3nt: TGTGCCAGTAGAAAAGAAATGACCGGCGAGCAGTACTTC
v_gene: TRBV27; abundance: .; j_gene: TRBJ2-7; d_gene: .; CDR3aa: CASSFRAAGYKQYF; CDR3nt: TGTGCCAGCAGTTTTAGGGCTGCAGGGTACAAGCAGTACTTC
v_gene: TRBV4-1; abundance: .; j_gene: TRBJ2-7; d_gene: .; CDR3aa: CASSRRIDYEQYF; CDR3nt: TGCGCCAGCAGCCGGAGGATCGACTACGAGCAGTACTTC
v_gene: TRBV20-1; abundance: few; j_gene: TRBJ1-5; d_gene: .; CDR3aa: CSASSGSAPNQPQHF; CDR3nt: TGCAGTGCTAGTAGTGGGTCAGCCCCCAATCAGCCCCAGCATTTT
v_gene: TRBV12-3/TRBV12-4; abundance: many; j_gene: TRBJ2-7; d_gene: .; CDR3aa: CASSPPSGEQYF; CDR3nt: TGTGCCAGCAGCCCCCCCAGTGGCGAGCAGTACTTC
v_gene: TRBV6-2/TRBV6-3; abundance: .; j_gene: TRBJ2-7; d_gene: .; CDR3aa: CASSYPVGTYYEQYF; CDR3nt: TGTGCCAGCAGTTACCCAGTAGGGACATACTACGAGCAGTACTTC
v_gene: TRBV6-1; abundance: .; j_gene: TRBJ2-2; d_gene: .; CDR3aa: CASKPRGTSGELFF; CDR3nt: TGTGCCAGCAAGCCCAGGGGGACTTCCGGGGAGCTGTTTTTT
v_gene: TRBV20-1; abundance: few; j_gene: TRBJ2-5; d_gene: TRBD2; CDR3aa: CSAAGLAGMGGETQYF; CDR3nt: TGCAGTGCGGCGGGACTAGCGGGAATGGGGGGAGAGACCCAGTACTTC
v_gene: TRBV7-9; abundance: .; j_gene: TRBJ2-7; d_gene: .; CDR3aa: CASSLGLILEQYF; CDR3nt: TGTGCCAGCAGCTTAGGATTGATCCTCGAGCAGTACTTC
v_gene: TRBV2; abundance: many; j_gene: TRBJ2-7; d_gene: TRBD1; CDR3aa: CASGVQGVVYEQYF; CDR3nt: TGTGCCAGTGGAGTACAGGGGGTAGTCTACGAGCAGTACTTC
v_gene: TRBV7-2; abundance: few; j_gene: TRBJ1-5; d_gene: .; CDR3aa: CASDRRPYSNQPQHF; CDR3nt: TGTGCCAGCGATCGACGGCCCTATAGCAATCAGCCCCAGCATTTT
v_gene: TRBV20-1; abundance: .; j_gene: TRBJ2-7; d_gene: .; CDR3aa: CSARDLDIPRHEQYF; CDR3nt: TGCAGTGCTAGAGATCTTGACATCCCCCGACACGAGCAGTACTTC
v_gene: TRBV30; abundance: .; j_gene: TRBJ2-7; d_gene: .; CDR3aa: CAWAIRQGPSYEQYF; CDR3nt: TGTGCCTGGGCGATTAGGCAGGGGCCTTCCTACGAGCAGTACTTC
v_gene: TRBV5-1; abundance: many; j_gene: TRBJ1-1; d_gene: .; CDR3aa: CASSLEPGLAEAFF; CDR3nt: TGCGCCAGCAGCTTGGAGCCGGGGCTAGCTGAAGCTTTCTTT
v_gene: TRBV5-1; abundance: .; j_gene: TRBJ2-6; d_gene: .; CDR3aa: CASSPLTAGSGANVLTF; CDR3nt: TGCGCCAGCAGCCCCCTGACAGCGGGCTCTGGGGCCAACGTCCTGACTTTC
v_gene: TRBV28; abundance: .; j_gene: TRBJ2-3; d_gene: .; CDR3aa: CASTRPATDTQYF; CDR3nt: TGTGCCAGCACCCGCCCGGCGACGGATACGCAGTATTTT
v_gene: TRBV7-8; abundance: many; j_gene: TRBJ1-1; d_gene: .; CDR3aa: CASSSGEVSEAFF; CDR3nt: TGTGCCAGCAGCTCGGGGGAGGTGTCTGAAGCTTTCTTT
v_gene: TRBV3-1; abundance: .; j_gene: TRBJ2-1; d_gene: TRBD1; CDR3aa: CASSQGRGRFNEQFF; CDR3nt: TGTGCCAGCAGCCAAGGCAGGGGGCGTTTCAATGAGCAGTTCTTC
v_gene: TRBV20-1; abundance: .; j_gene: TRBJ2-7; d_gene: TRBD2; CDR3aa: CSANVLAGALFEQYF; CDR3nt: TGCAGTGCCAACGTCCTAGCGGGAGCCTTATTCGAGCAGTACTTC
v_gene: TRBV5-1; abundance: few; j_gene: TRBJ2-2; d_gene: TRBD2; CDR3aa: CASSLSLAGVNTGELFF; CDR3nt: TGCGCCAGCAGCTTGTCTTTAGCGGGAGTTAACACCGGGGAGCTGTTTTTT
v_gene: TRBV18; abundance: .; j_gene: TRBJ2-1; d_gene: .; CDR3aa: CASSPGFDEQFF; CDR3nt: TGTGCCAGCTCACCAGGGTTCGATGAGCAGTTCTTC
v_gene: TRBV20-1; abundance: few; j_gene: TRBJ2-7; d_gene: TRBD2; CDR3aa: CSARRAGAHEGEQYF; CDR3nt: TGCAGTGCTAGAAGAGCGGGAGCCCACGAGGGCGAGCAGTACTTC
v_gene: TRBV12-3/TRBV12-4; abundance: many; j_gene: TRBJ2-7; d_gene: TRBD1; CDR3aa: CASSPPGQADYEQYF; CDR3nt: TGTGCCAGCAGTCCCCCGGGACAGGCCGACTACGAGCAGTACTTC
v_gene: TRBV2; abundance: .; j_gene: TRBJ2-1; d_gene: TRBD1; CDR3aa: CASSKTGSYNEQFF; CDR3nt: TGTGCCAGCAGCAAGACAGGGTCCTACAATGAGCAGTTCTTC
v_gene: TRBV20-1; abundance: many; j_gene: TRBJ2-7; d_gene: TRBD2; CDR3aa: CSARLAGYEQYF; CDR3nt: TGCAGTGCTCGCTTAGCGGGCTACGAGCAGTACTTC
v_gene: TRBV2; abundance: once; j_gene: TRBJ1-1; d_gene: .; CDR3aa: CASSGGGQFGGGNTEAFF; CDR3nt: TGTGCCAGCAGTGGGGGGGGACAATTCGGGGGAGGGAACACTGAAGCTTTCTTT
v_gene: TRBV20-1; abundance: many; j_gene: TRBJ2-6; d_gene: .; CDR3aa: CSVGSGANVLTF; CDR3nt: TGCAGTGTGGGTTCTGGGGCCAACGTCCTGACTTTC
v_gene: TRBV29-1; abundance: many; j_gene: TRBJ2-7; d_gene: TRBD1; CDR3aa: CSVEPPTGPSGEQYF; CDR3nt: TGCAGCGTTGAACCGCCGACAGGGCCCTCTGGCGAGCAGTACTTC
v_gene: TRBV19; abundance: .; j_gene: TRBJ1-6; d_gene: TRBD1; CDR3aa: CASSIRAGGDNSPLHF; CDR3nt: TGTGCCAGTAGTATTCGCGCAGGGGGGGATAATTCACCCCTCCACTTT
v_gene: TRBV11-3; abundance: .; j_gene: TRBJ2-3; d_gene: TRBD2; CDR3aa: CASSSRTSGSPDTQYF; CDR3nt: TGTGCCAGCAGCTCACGGACTAGCGGGAGCCCAGATACGCAGTATTTT
v_gene: TRBV5-1; abundance: many; j_gene: TRBJ1-2; d_gene: .; CDR3aa: CASSLGGQGSIYGYTF; CDR3nt: TGCGCCAGCAGCTTGGGGGGACAAGGGTCCATCTATGGCTACACCTTC
v_gene: TRBV7-9; abundance: few; j_gene: TRBJ2-6; d_gene: .; CDR3aa: CASTFYSSGANVLTF; CDR3nt: TGTGCCAGTACCTTCTATTCCTCTGGGGCCAACGTCCTGACTTTC
v_gene: TRBV28; abundance: many; j_gene: TRBJ1-5; d_gene: TRBD1; CDR3aa: CASNSGQGLVQPQHF; CDR3nt: TGTGCCAGCAACTCGGGACAGGGATTAGTTCAGCCCCAGCATTTT
v_gene: TRBV12-3/TRBV12-4; abundance: .; j_gene: TRBJ2-7; d_gene: .; CDR3aa: CASGGPYEQYF; CDR3nt: TGTGCCAGCGGCGGGCCCTACGAGCAGTACTTC
v_gene: TRBV27; abundance: .; j_gene: TRBJ2-2; d_gene: .; CDR3aa: CAGSLIAISTGELFF; CDR3nt: TGTGCCGGCAGTTTAATCGCCATAAGCACCGGGGAGCTGTTTTTT
v_gene: TRBV2; abundance: many; j_gene: TRBJ2-7; d_gene: TRBD1; CDR3aa: CASLAFGTDSYEQYF; CDR3nt: TGTGCCAGCCTAGCATTTGGGACAGACTCCTACGAGCAGTACTTC
v_gene: TRBV29-1; abundance: .; j_gene: TRBJ2-3; d_gene: .; CDR3aa: CSVETEVLAPGVDTQYF; CDR3nt: TGCAGCGTTGAGACAGAAGTACTAGCCCCAGGAGTGGATACGCAGTATTTT
v_gene: TRBV3-1; abundance: few; j_gene: TRBJ2-4; d_gene: .; CDR3aa: CASSQVGSKNIQYF; CDR3nt: TGTGCCAGCAGCCAAGTAGGCTCCAAAAACATTCAGTACTTC
v_gene: TRBV7-9; abundance: few; j_gene: TRBJ2-3; d_gene: .; CDR3aa: CASSGEDGSSTDTQYF; CDR3nt: TGTGCCAGCAGCGGAGAGGACGGGAGTAGCACAGATACGCAGTATTTT
v_gene: TRBV20-1; abundance: many; j_gene: TRBJ2-7; d_gene: .; CDR3aa: CSARTGSSYEQYF; CDR3nt: TGCAGTGCAAGGACGGGAAGCTCCTACGAGCAGTACTTC
v_gene: TRBV7-9; abundance: .; j_gene: TRBJ2-7; d_gene: TRBD2; CDR3aa: CASSSTAIAGPYEQYF; CDR3nt: TGTGCCAGCAGCTCCACCGCGATAGCGGGACCGTACGAGCAGTACTTC
v_gene: TRBV12-3/TRBV12-4; abundance: .; j_gene: TRBJ1-1; d_gene: TRBD1; CDR3aa: CASSYYNRGQRDTEAFF; CDR3nt: TGTGCCAGCAGTTATTACAACCGGGGACAGCGGGACACTGAAGCTTTCTTT